One sample yielded the 2 T cell receptor beta chains listed below, sequenced in a study of blood T cell repertoires in COVID-19. TCRdb keeps only in-frame clones here, not all; method: immunoSEQ multiplex PCR. The table lists 200,000 to 250,000 clones, more than 80% of them singletons. Source material: peripheral blood. The receptors originated from a woman aged 80 or over with COVID-19, enrolled during active disease.

This clone was observed once. The V call is TRBV19, the J call TRBJ1-6, with TRBD1 as a possible D gene (5 bases). V gave up 3 bases and J gave up 9 bases, with 12 bases separating them. The germline CDR1 and CDR2 sequences are LNHDA and SQIVND (reference sequence). This CDR3 has 14 amino acids. The CDR3 protein is CASSIGQSFSPLHF. For the CDR3, the DNA is TGTGCCAGTAGTATCGGACAATCGTTTTCACCCCTCCACTTT.

The chain couples TRBV11-3 to TRBJ2-2; no reliable D call. The CDR3 contains 12 residues. Germline loops: CDR1 SGHNT, CDR2 YENEEA. Trimming removed 5 bases from V and 2 bases from J, with 3 bases in between. The DNA of the CDR3 is TGTGCCAGCAGCCCTAACACCGGGGAGCTGTTTTTT. The encoded protein is CASSPNTGELFF.